The 9 T cell receptor beta chains presented below share a single source sample, sequenced in a study of CD8+ T cells in alopecia areata. The authors extracted RNA and reverse transcribed it into cDNA as the sequencing template. Sequencing was performed with immunoSEQ multiplex PCR; in TCRdb, only in-frame clones are kept and a portion is missing. This table holds approximately 150,000 clones, around 64% found once. The input for sequencing was CD8+ T cells sorted from blood, taken at week 0. The receptor set was obtained from a human donor with alopecia areata.

The V and J genes are TRBV6-5 and TRBJ2-5; D is possibly TRBD1 (7 bases). V was pared by 4 bases and J by 2 bases, with 11 bases between. The CDR3 totals 14 residues. Germline loops: CDR1 MNHEY, CDR2 SVGAGI. The CDR3 coding sequence is TGTGCCAGCAGTTCCGCGGGACAGCAAGAGACCCAGTACTTC. Protein: CASSSAGQQETQYF.

The chain combines TRBV11-3 with TRBJ1-1, with D possibly matching TRBD1 (5 bases). CDR1 is SGHNT, CDR2 YENEEA, per germline. This CDR3 is built from 19 residues. V shed 1 base and J shed 4 bases, with 25 bases lying between them. The CDR3 region is CASSLGEGWSQIGSTEAFF. Written as DNA, the CDR3 is TGTGCCAGCAGCTTAGGAGAGGGGTGGAGCCAAATTGGATCCACTGAAGCTTTCTTT.

This clone was detected once. V gene TRBV27 combines with J gene TRBJ2-6; no reliable D call. The CDR3 has 14 residues. Trimming took 3 bases from V and 4 from J, leaving 7 bases between them. CDR1 is MNHEY and CDR2 is SMNVEV in the germline V gene (reference sequence). CDR3 residues: CASSLQSGANVLTF. The CDR3 region has the DNA TGTGCCAGCAGTTTGCAATCCGGGGCCAACGTCCTGACTTTC.

This clone was observed a few times. J is TRBJ1-2 and V is TRBV7-9; 10 bases map to TRBD1. The J segment lost 1 base and the V segment lost 5 bases, leaving 7 bases of the junction unmatched. The CDR3 consists of 16 residues. CDR1 and CDR2 (germline): SEHNR, FQNEAQ (reference sequence). The CDR3 is CASSPLGQGINYGYTF. The CDR3 coding sequence is TGTGCCAGCAGCCCCCTGGGACAGGGGATTAACTATGGCTACACCTTC. Full variable domain (missing parts from reference TRBV7-9 and TRBJ1-2): DTGVSQNPRHKITKRGQNVTFRCDPISEHNRLYWYRQTLGQGPEFLTYFQNEAQLEKSRLLSDRFSAERPKGSFSTLEIQRTEQGDSAMYLCASSPLGQGINYGYTFGSGTRLTVV.

The rearrangement uses TRBV6-5 and TRBJ2-3; 7 bases align to TRBD2. The ends lost 9 bases at V and 6 bases at J; junction bases unmatched: 12. The CDR3 contains 14 residues. CDR1 is MNHEY and CDR2 is SVGAGI in the germline V gene. In DNA, the CDR3 is TGTGCCAGTACAAACGGGGGGAACTGGGATACGCAGTATTTT. It is translated as CASTNGGNWDTQYF.

The rearrangement uses TRBV13 and TRBJ2-1, with 9 bases that match TRBD2. The CDR3 is 16 amino acids. J gave up 7 bases and V 2 bases, and 9 bases lay outside the gene matches. CDR1 and CDR2 from the germline V gene are PRHDT and FYEKMQ (reference sequence). The CDR3 loop is CASSLRLAGAHNEQFF. Written as DNA, the CDR3 is TGTGCCAGCAGCTTACGATTAGCGGGGGCACATAATGAGCAGTTCTTC.

V is TRBV4-2 and J is TRBJ1-6; tentative D call: TRBD1 (5 bases). Between the trimmed V and J ends, which lost 0 bases and 6 bases, there was a span of 9 bases. Germline CDR1 LGHNA, CDR2 YNFKEQ. The CDR3 spans 15 residues. In nucleotides, the CDR3 is TGTGCCAGCAGCCAAGACGGGGGGGGTAATTCACCCCTCCACTTT. It codes for CASSQDGGGNSPLHF.

This chain's CDR3 is CASSPGDSVWETQYF. In nucleotides, the CDR3 is TGTGCCAGCTCACCAGGGGACAGCGTCTGGGAGACCCAGTACTTC. The V call is TRBV18, the J call TRBJ2-5; 7 bases agree with TRBD1. Trimming removed 2 bases from V and 5 bases from J; junction bases left unmatched: 8. Germline V gives CDR1 KGHSH, CDR2 LQKENI. The CDR3 consists of 15 residues.

This clone was seen only a few times. As DNA, the CDR3 is TGTGCCACCATGGACAGGGGGGACTATGGCTACACCTTC. Residues: CATMDRGDYGYTF. V usage is TRBV2 and J usage is TRBJ1-2, with 10 nucleotides matching TRBD1. This CDR3 is built from 13 residues. The J segment lost 3 bases and the V segment lost 10 bases, leaving 5 bases of the junction unmatched. The germline CDR1 and CDR2 sequences are SNHLY and FYNNEI.